This TCR beta chain was observed in a study of radiation and T cells in renal cell carcinoma. Study information: Nephrectomy followed 15 Gy stereotactic body radiation by 4 weeks. Study-level points and caveats: Without pretreatment biopsies, baseline tumor clonotype presence was undetermined. Top tumor clonotypes rose in blood 2 weeks post-radiation, then contracted.

Stated time point: blood 2 weeks post-SBRT. Treatment of the sample: 15 Gy SBRT to primary tumor, nephrectomy 4 weeks later. Some clones are missing from TCRdb's copy, which holds only in-frame ones; the method was immunoSEQ multiplex PCR. The sample yields about 130,000 clones, about 81% seen once. For this clone: What it binds is not known.

CDR3 length equals 12 residues. The V end lost 2 bases, the J end lost 7 bases, and 5 bases lay between the germline ends. V is TRBV23-1 and J is TRBJ2-2, with unresolved D. TRBV23-1 is an open reading frame whose function is uncertain. The TCR comes from a woman aged 55 to 70 with renal cell carcinoma. This specimen consisted of blood, obtained from a patient whose treatment included radiotherapy and nephrectomy. For the CDR3, the DNA is TGCGCCAGCAGTCAACCCCACGGGGAGCTGTTTTTT. Protein sequence: CASSQPHGELFF.